The 23 T cell receptor beta chains listed next were all sequenced from one sample in a study of PD-1 blockade in classical Hodgkin lymphoma. Measured with immunoSEQ multiplex PCR; TCRdb has only the in-frame clones, and not every one. The sample holds some 95,000 clones, 89% seen once. Relapse was seen in all patients after autologous stem cell transplantation, and brentuximab vedotin exposure was variable. Sample: peripheral blood mononuclear cells (PBMCs), taken before the second cycle of nivolumab. All receptors come from a human donor with classical Hodgkin lymphoma.

This sequence joins TRBV2 and TRBJ2-7; 10 positions match TRBD1. V gave up 4 bases and J gave up 5 bases; unmatched junction bases: 5. From germline, CDR1 is SNHLY and CDR2 FYNNEI. There are 14 residues in the CDR3. CDR3: CASSVETGGDEQYF. The CDR3 nucleotides read TGTGCCAGCAGTGTGGAGACAGGGGGCGACGAGCAGTACTTC.

This chain joins TRBV28 and TRBJ1-1; D gene uncertain. V lost 6 bases to trimming and J lost 2 bases, with 13 bases between them. CDR1 is MDHEN, CDR2 SYDVKM, per germline. The CDR3 spans 14 residues. CDR3 loop: CASSHRGDNTEAFF. CDR3 sequence (DNA): TGTGCCAGCAGCCACCGAGGAGATAACACTGAAGCTTTCTTT.

This sequence joins TRBV28 and TRBJ1-5; D not resolved. Per the germline V gene, CDR1 is MDHEN and CDR2 is SYDVKM. This CDR3 is built from 13 residues. Between the trimmed V and J ends, which lost 1 base and 3 bases, there was a span of 4 bases. The CDR3 DNA sequence: TGTGCCAGCAGTTTATTCCACAATCAGCCCCAGCATTTT. This encodes CASSLFHNQPQHF.

The V and J genes are TRBV5-1 and TRBJ2-3; D is perhaps TRBD1 (5 bases). The CDR3 extends over 13 amino acids. V gave up 1 base and J gave up 6 bases, with 9 bases separating them. Germline V CDR1 and CDR2: SGHRS, YFSETQ. Written as DNA, the CDR3 is TGCGCCAGCAGCTTGTCAGGGTCCGATACGCAGTATTTT. Protein sequence: CASSLSGSDTQYF.

This rearrangement joins TRBV9 to TRBJ1-2; no definite D call. Trimming removed 0 bases from V and 0 bases from J, with 6 bases in between. The CDR3 is made up of 14 amino acids. The V gene's germline CDR1 is SGDLS and CDR2 YYNGEE. CDR3 amino acids: CASSVATANYGYTF. The CDR3, as DNA: TGTGCCAGCAGCGTAGCTACAGCTAACTATGGCTACACCTTC.

The genes are TRBV19 and TRBJ1-6; D ambiguous. Deletions cut 9 bases from V and 9 bases from J, with 12 bases between. Germline loops: CDR1 LNHDA, CDR2 SQIVND (reference sequence). The CDR3 covers 12 residues. CDR3 in amino acids: CASGWIGSPLHF. In nucleotides, the CDR3 is TGTGCCAGCGGATGGATTGGTTCACCCCTCCACTTT.

The chain is built from TRBV5-4 and TRBJ2-2, with unresolved D. Per germline, CDR1 SGHNT and CDR2 YYREEE (reference sequence). Between the trimmed V and J ends, which lost 4 bases and 7 bases, there was a span of 8 bases. This CDR3 contains 12 residues. The CDR3 DNA is TGTGCCAGCAGCGCTGACCTCGGGGAGCTGTTTTTT. This gives the protein CASSADLGELFF.

The chain employs TRBV15 and TRBJ2-1; 15 bases are a match to TRBD2. V trimming: 1 base; J trimming: 4 bases; junction bases outside the gene matches: 5. In germline, CDR1 is LNHNV, CDR2 YYDKDF (reference sequence). The CDR3 length is 18 residues. The CDR3 region has the DNA TGTGCCACCAGCAGAGTAGGACTAGCGGGGGGGAAATACAATGAGCAGTTCTTC. Its protein is CATSRVGLAGGKYNEQFF.

This sequence joins TRBV6-1 and TRBJ1-1; no clear D. The V gene lost 4 bases and the J gene lost 3 bases, with 6 bases spanning the gap. The germline V gene encodes CDR1 MNHNS and CDR2 SASEGT. This CDR3 is 12 amino acids long. CDR3 bases: TGTGCCAGCAGTGGGGTGTACACTGAAGCTTTCTTT. Protein sequence: CASSGVYTEAFF.

The chain uses TRBV29-1 and TRBJ2-1; TRBD2 agrees at 12 bases. V lost 3 bases and J lost 0; bases outside the gene matches: 9. Germline V gene data show CDR1 as SQVTM and CDR2 as ANQGSEA. CDR3 length equals 18 residues. As DNA, the CDR3 is TGCAGCGTTGACGGTGTGACTAGCGGGGGAAGCTCCTACAATGAGCAGTTCTTC. Translating gives CSVDGVTSGGSSYNEQFF.

The V call is TRBV11-2, the J call TRBJ1-5; D call uncertain. V lost 0 bases and J 7 bases, leaving 13 bases between the germline ends. This CDR3 is 15 amino acids long. Germline V gene sequence: CDR1 SGHAT, CDR2 FQNNGV. The CDR3 sequence: CASSLDGRLGQPQHF. The CDR3 nucleotides are TGTGCCAGCAGCTTAGATGGGCGGCTAGGGCAGCCCCAGCATTTT.

This sequence joins TRBV18 and TRBJ2-1, with D uncertain. Trimming shortened V by 1 base and J by 5 bases, and 6 bases separated the two germline ends. Germline CDR1 and CDR2: KGHSH and LQKENI. CDR3 size: 13 residues. This chain's CDR3 is CASSPQVNNEQFF. CDR3 DNA: TGTGCCAGCTCACCACAGGTAAACAATGAGCAGTTCTTC.

The chain carries TRBV28 and TRBJ2-3; TRBD1 agrees at 9 bases. J was trimmed by 4 bases and V by 0 bases; bases with no gene match: 17. The CDR3 contains 20 residues. The germline V gene has CDR1 MDHEN and CDR2 SYDVKM. The CDR3 here is CASSLWGQGSSLGPADTQYF. The CDR3 region has the DNA TGTGCCAGCAGTTTATGGGGACAGGGTTCGAGCCTCGGTCCCGCAGATACGCAGTATTTT.

The chain links TRBV4-2 to TRBJ2-3; D unclear. There are 13 residues in the CDR3. V was trimmed by 4 bases and J by 5 bases, leaving 10 bases between them. The germline V gene has CDR1 LGHNA and CDR2 YNFKEQ. CDR3 in DNA: TGTGCCAGCAGCCCCCGAAGAGGAGATACGCAGTATTTT. Amino acid sequence: CASSPRRGDTQYF.

V usage is TRBV6-1 and J usage is TRBJ1-2; D might be TRBD1 (5 bases). Germline CDR1 and CDR2: MNHNS and SASEGT. Trimming cost V 3 bases and J 8 bases, with 10 bases left between them. The CDR3 spans 12 residues. For the CDR3, the DNA is TGTGCCAGCAGTGACAGGGCGGGGGGCTACACCTTC. This sequence encodes CASSDRAGGYTF.

This clone occurred once. V usage is TRBV18 and J usage is TRBJ2-1; tentatively, D is TRBD1 (6 bases). Trimming removed 3 bases at V and 5 bases at J, with 11 bases between. The CDR3 is 14 amino acids. From germline, CDR1 is KGHSH and CDR2 LQKENI. CDR3 nucleotides: TGTGCCAGCTCACCGGGGGCCTTAGACAATGAGCAGTTCTTC. This codes for CASSPGALDNEQFF.

A note on this clone: The junction and the germline gene differ at one end; a read error may be behind it. The J gene is TRBJ2-5, the V gene TRBV7-7, with 7 positions matching TRBD1. Germline lookup yields CDR1 SSHAT and CDR2 FNYEAQ (reference sequence). The CDR3 has 13 residues. The CDR3 sequence: CASSPTGLETQYF. As DNA, the CDR3 is TGTGCTAGCAGCCCGACAGGGTTGGAGACCCAGTACTTC.

This chain joins TRBV7-9 and TRBJ2-5; TRBD2 matches at 9 bases. There are 14 residues in the CDR3. With V trimmed by 7 bases and J by 2 bases, 5 bases remained unmatched. Germline CDR1 reads SEHNR; CDR2 reads FQNEAQ (reference sequence). Here the CDR3 reads CASTISGRQETQYF. CDR3 DNA: TGTGCCAGCACCATTAGCGGGAGACAAGAGACCCAGTACTTC.

The V gene is TRBV6-6, the J gene TRBJ1-1; 8 positions match TRBD1. This CDR3 region has 13 residues. V lost 6 bases, J lost 8 bases, and 8 bases stayed unmatched. The germline V gene encodes CDR1 MNHNY and CDR2 SVGAGI (reference sequence). Here the CDR3 reads CASSPAGGGEAFF. The CDR3 coding sequence is TGTGCCAGCAGCCCCGCAGGGGGCGGGGAAGCTTTCTTT.

This rearrangement joins TRBV6-6 to TRBJ2-1; 8 bases fit TRBD2. The CDR3 consists of 15 residues. Trimming took 5 bases from V and 6 from J; bases not matched to a gene: 9. The germline gives CDR1 MNHNY, CDR2 SVGAGI (reference sequence). In DNA form, the CDR3 reads TGTGCCAGCAGTCCCACTCTCGGACTAGCCAATGAGCAGTTCTTC. Encoded protein: CASSPTLGLANEQFF.

V is TRBV5-8 and J is TRBJ2-4, with unresolved D. The CDR3 spans 18 residues. The ends were cut back, 0 bases at V and 0 bases at J, with 16 bases in the middle. Looked up from germline, CDR1 is SGHTS and CDR2 is YDEGEE. The CDR3, as DNA: TGTGCCAGCAGCTTGGGAGCAGGCATTATGCTAGCCAAAAACATTCAGTACTTC. Translation: CASSLGAGIMLAKNIQYF.

V usage is TRBV6-5 and J usage is TRBJ1-4; D is undetermined. Germline CDR1 is MNHEY and CDR2 is SVGAGI. The CDR3 length is 15 residues. The germline V and J ends were trimmed by 5 bases and 0 bases, with 10 bases remaining between them. CDR3 in amino acids: CASSRVPATNEKLFF. CDR3 nucleotides: TGTGCCAGCAGTCGAGTCCCTGCAACTAATGAAAAACTGTTTTTT.

CDR3 bases: TGCGCCAGCAGTGACTCTAGCGAAACCTACGAGCAGTACTTC. This gives the protein CASSDSSETYEQYF. The chain carries TRBV10-2 and TRBJ2-7, with D perhaps TRBD2 (6 bases). The CDR3 runs to 14 residues. Germline CDR1 WSHSY, CDR2 SAAADI. V dropped 3 bases and J dropped 2 bases, with 11 bases sitting between them.